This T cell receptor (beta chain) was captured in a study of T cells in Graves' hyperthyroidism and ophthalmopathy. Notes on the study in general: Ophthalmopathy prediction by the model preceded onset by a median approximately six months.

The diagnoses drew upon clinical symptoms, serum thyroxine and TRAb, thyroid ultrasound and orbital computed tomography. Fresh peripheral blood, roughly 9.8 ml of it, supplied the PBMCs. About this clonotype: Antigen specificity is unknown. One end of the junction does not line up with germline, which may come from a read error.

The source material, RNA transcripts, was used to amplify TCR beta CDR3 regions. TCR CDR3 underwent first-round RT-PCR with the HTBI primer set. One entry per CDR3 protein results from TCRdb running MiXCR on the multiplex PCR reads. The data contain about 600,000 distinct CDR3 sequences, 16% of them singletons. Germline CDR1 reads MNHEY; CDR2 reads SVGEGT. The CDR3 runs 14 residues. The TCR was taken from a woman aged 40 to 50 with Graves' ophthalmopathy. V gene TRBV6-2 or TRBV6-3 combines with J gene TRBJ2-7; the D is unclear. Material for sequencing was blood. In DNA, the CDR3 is TGTGCCGGCAGTACCCCGTCTTCAGCCTACGAGCAGTACTTC. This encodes CAGSTPSSAYEQYF.